These 17 T cell receptor beta chains originate from one sample sequenced in a study of cytomegalovirus exposure and HLA in healthy donors (dated by TCRdb to 2016 to 2017). Receptor amplification or capture employed the immunoSEQ multiplex PCR assay. A mixture of 60 forward primers for TCR Vbeta segments and 13 reverse primers for TCR Jbeta segments was used in the multiplex PCR. TCRdb provides this immuneACCESS table in a form limited to in-frame rearrangements. Some clones are lacking; in checked studies, under half of them reflect an unresolved V gene, and why the rest are absent is not known. The sample contains fewer than 250,000 clones, approximately 82% of them found a single time. The ten largest clones take up under 2% of the sample. The sequencing sample was made of PBMCs. The origin of the receptors is a man in his forties or fifties in good health and CMV-seropositive.

The chain uses TRBV27 and TRBJ2-7; the match to TRBD2 covers 8 bases. The CDR3 loop spans 15 amino acids. Germline CDR1 is MNHEY and CDR2 is SMNVEV (reference sequence). Unmatched junction bases numbered 7, after V lost 1 base and J lost 5 bases. The CDR3 loop reads CASSLFGGRINEQYF. The CDR3 nucleotides are TGTGCCAGCAGTTTATTCGGCGGGAGGATAAACGAGCAGTACTTC.

Comments on this clone: At one end the junction does not follow the germline gene, possibly because of a read error. This chain connects TRBV27 to TRBJ2-5; 9 bases map to TRBD1. This CDR3 is 13 amino acids long. CDR1 is MNHEY and CDR2 is SMNVEV in the germline V gene (reference sequence). The CDR3 nucleotides read TGTGCCAGCTCCCGGGGACAGGGTGTCATAGGGCACTTC. Its translation is CASSRGQGVIGHF.

The genes are TRBV6-5 and TRBJ1-2; D might be TRBD1 (5 bases). Trimming stripped 0 bases from V and 4 bases from J, with 9 bases between. The CDR3 is 14 residues long. Germline values: CDR1 MNHEY, CDR2 SVGAGI. This CDR3 reads CASSYSKDSYGYTF. As DNA, the CDR3 is TGTGCCAGCAGTTACTCGAAAGACAGCTATGGCTACACCTTC.

CDR3 amino acids: CASSPATSGRGLETQYF. The CDR3 DNA reads as TGTGCCAGCAGCCCCGCGACTAGCGGGAGGGGCCTTGAGACCCAGTACTTC. V usage is TRBV7-9 and J usage is TRBJ2-5, with 14 positions matching TRBD2. The CDR3 runs to 17 residues. Per the germline V gene, CDR1 is SEHNR and CDR2 is FQNEAQ (reference sequence). V lost 5 bases and J lost 5; bases outside the gene matches: 10.

V usage is TRBV5-1 and J usage is TRBJ2-1; D not resolved. Trimming removed 4 bases at V and 0 bases at J, with 8 bases between. Germline-derived CDR1 and CDR2 are SGHRS and YFSETQ. This CDR3 has 14 residues. CDR3 nucleotide sequence: TGCGCCAGCAGCCCAGGCAGCTCCTACAATGAGCAGTTCTTC. Residues: CASSPGSSYNEQFF.

V gene TRBV2 combines with J gene TRBJ2-7, with 7 bases matching TRBD1. The germline V gene has CDR1 SNHLY and CDR2 FYNNEI. J lost 0 bases, V lost 6 bases, and 5 bases had no gene match. CDR3 length equals 14 residues. The CDR3 spells CASSAGTVSYEQYF. The CDR3 DNA follows: TGTGCCAGCAGCGCCGGGACAGTCTCCTACGAGCAGTACTTC. The variable domain in full, completed from reference TRBV2 and TRBJ2-7, reads EPEVTQTPSHQVTQMGQEVILRCVPISNHLYFYWYRQILGQKVEFLVSFYNNEISEKSEIFDDQFSVERPDGSNFTLKIRSTKLEDSAMYFCASSAGTVSYEQYFGPGTRLTVT.

The chain is built from TRBV5-1 and TRBJ2-7, with 8 bases matching TRBD1. V dropped 0 bases and J dropped 7; count of bases not matched to a gene: 9. This CDR3 is 15 amino acids long. Per the germline V gene, CDR1 is SGHRS and CDR2 is YFSETQ. The CDR3 protein is CASSLEGQGTGEQYF. The CDR3 DNA is TGCGCCAGCAGCTTGGAAGGACAGGGTACTGGGGAGCAGTACTTC.

V usage is TRBV11-1 and J usage is TRBJ2-7; D is uncertain. The CDR3 totals 14 residues. In germline, CDR1 is SGHAT, CDR2 FQDESV (reference sequence). Trimming took 2 bases from V and 3 from J, leaving 11 bases between them. CDR3 sequence: CASSLFPSGYEQYF. DNA for the CDR3: TGTGCCAGCAGCTTATTCCCTTCGGGCTACGAGCAGTACTTC.

The V call is TRBV5-4, the J call TRBJ2-2; D is perhaps TRBD1 (6 bases). With 0 bases removed from V and 6 bases from J, the gap between germline ends came to 12 bases. This CDR3 has 15 amino acids. CDR1 and CDR2 (germline): SGHNT, YYREEE (reference sequence). The CDR3 here is CASSLEGVRAGELFF. CDR3 in DNA: TGTGCCAGCAGCTTGGAGGGGGTACGCGCCGGGGAGCTGTTTTTT.

The sample holds one count of this clone. The chain employs TRBV5-1 and TRBJ2-2; a weak D match, TRBD2 (6 bases). This CDR3 has 15 amino acids. The V and J ends lost 0 bases and 5 bases respectively, with 11 bases between them. The germline gives CDR1 SGHRS, CDR2 YFSETQ. This chain's CDR3 is CASSLGLVETGELFF. The CDR3 DNA sequence: TGCGCCAGCAGCTTGGGACTAGTTGAGACCGGGGAGCTGTTTTTT.

This clone was picked up a small number of times. Other DNA sequences of this sample code for an identical CDR3. The rearrangement uses TRBV5-1 and TRBJ1-3; D not resolved. V was shortened by 0 bases and J by 0 bases, with 7 bases between the two germline ends. Germline CDR1 reads SGHRS; CDR2 reads YFSETQ. This CDR3 is built from 15 residues. The CDR3, as DNA: TGCGCCAGCAGCTTGGCCGGTAGCTCTGGAAACACCATATATTTT. It codes for CASSLAGSSGNTIYF.

This clone was seen more than once but under ten times. The chain recombines TRBV18 with TRBJ2-3; D possibly corresponds to TRBD2 (5 bases). Germline V CDR1 and CDR2: KGHSH, LQKENI. V shed 1 base and J shed 5 bases, with 16 bases lying between them. This CDR3 spans 16 amino acids. The CDR3 spells CASSPRDPSRGDTQYF. The CDR3 DNA follows: TGTGCCAGCTCACCACGAGACCCCTCACGGGGAGATACGCAGTATTTT.

The V gene is TRBV5-4, the J gene TRBJ2-1, with 12 bases aligning to TRBD1. V dropped 3 bases and J dropped 15; count of bases not matched to a gene: 10. The CDR3 runs to 14 residues. CDR1 is SGHNT, CDR2 YYREEE, per germline (reference sequence). The CDR3 here is CASSSGTGGQWGFF. CDR3 bases: TGTGCCAGCAGCTCCGGGACAGGGGGCCAGTGGGGGTTCTTC.

As for this clone: One end of the junction varies from germline; a read error may be responsible. The chain is built from TRBV30 and TRBJ2-7; 7 bases line up with TRBD1. The CDR3 spans 11 residues. The V gene's germline CDR1 is GTSNPN and CDR2 SVGIG (reference sequence). The CDR3 sequence is CAWSVDRDPLF. In DNA, the CDR3 is TGTGCCTGGAGTGTAGACAGGGACCCCCTATTC.

This chain uses TRBV7-3 with TRBJ2-7; TRBD1 agrees at 8 bases. V dropped 0 bases and J dropped 5; count of bases not matched to a gene: 9. The germline V gene encodes CDR1 SGHTA and CDR2 FQGTGA. The CDR3 runs 16 residues. The CDR3 here is CASSLTGGQVFDEQYF. CDR3 nucleotide sequence: TGTGCCAGCAGCTTAACGGGGGGACAGGTTTTTGACGAGCAGTACTTC.

The CDR3 coding sequence is TGTGCCAGTACCCCCGGGGGACTCCAAGAGACCCAGTACTTC. Protein sequence: CASTPGGLQETQYF. The chain couples TRBV19 to TRBJ2-5, with D possibly TRBD2 on 6 matching bases. The CDR3 length is 14 residues. Trimming removed 7 bases from V and 1 base from J, with 13 bases in between. The germline V gene encodes CDR1 LNHDA and CDR2 SQIVND (reference sequence).

This chain joins TRBV23-1 and TRBJ1-5; 7 bases map to TRBD1. TRBV23-1 has ORF status, its function being uncertain. Losses at the gene ends were 4 bases for V and 6 bases for J; bases not matched to a gene: 12. The CDR3 has 16 amino acids. This CDR3 reads CASSPGAGGRGQPQHF. CDR3 DNA: TGCGCCAGCAGTCCAGGGGCAGGGGGAAGGGGTCAGCCCCAGCATTTT.